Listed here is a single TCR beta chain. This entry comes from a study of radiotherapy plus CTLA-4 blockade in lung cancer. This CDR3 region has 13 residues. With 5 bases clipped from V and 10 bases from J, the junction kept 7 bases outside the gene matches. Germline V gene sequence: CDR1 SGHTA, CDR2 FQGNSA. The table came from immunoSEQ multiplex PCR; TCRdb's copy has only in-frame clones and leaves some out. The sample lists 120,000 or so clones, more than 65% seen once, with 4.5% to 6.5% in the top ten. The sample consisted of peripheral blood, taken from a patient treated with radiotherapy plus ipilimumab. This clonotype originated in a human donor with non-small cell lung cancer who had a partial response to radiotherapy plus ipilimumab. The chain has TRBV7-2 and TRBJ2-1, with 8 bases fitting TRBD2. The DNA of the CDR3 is TGTGCCAGCAGCCCAGGACTAGCTGGGGAGCAGTTCTTC. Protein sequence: CASSPGLAGEQFF.